What follows are 18 T cell receptor beta chains derived from one specimen sequenced in a study of memory CD4+ T cells and cytomegalovirus serostatus. Single viable CD3+CD4+CD8-CD45RO+ cells were sorted as the memory CD4+ T cells. Using immunoSEQ multiplex PCR, the repertoire was profiled, and TCRdb retains in-frame clones only, with some absent. The table includes tens of thousands of clones, about four fifths detected once. Source material: memory CD4+ T cells from blood. Source of these receptors: an adult in good health and CMV-seronegative.

The chain has TRBV4-2 and TRBJ1-6; D is possibly TRBD1 (5 bases). Germline lookup yields CDR1 LGHNA and CDR2 YNFKEQ. Trimming took 0 bases from V and 6 from J, leaving 9 bases between them. The CDR3 is 15 amino acids. This chain's CDR3 is CASSQDIGANSPLHF. The CDR3 nucleotides are TGTGCCAGCAGCCAAGATATCGGGGCTAATTCACCCCTCCACTTT.

The rearrangement joins TRBV7-2 to TRBJ2-1; 15 nucleotides match TRBD2. V lost 5 bases to trimming and J lost 7 bases; unmatched junction nucleotides: 6. The CDR3 consists of 16 residues. CDR1 is SGHTA and CDR2 is FQGNSA in the germline V gene. Written as DNA, the CDR3 is TGTGCCAGCAGCCGGACTAGCGGGGGGGCCTCAAATGAGCAGTTCTTC. It yields the protein CASSRTSGGASNEQFF.

J is TRBJ1-2 and V is TRBV7-2; 8 bases are a match to TRBD1. J gave up 4 bases and V 5 bases, and 9 bases lay outside the gene matches. CDR3 length: 15 residues. CDR1 and CDR2 from the germline V gene are SGHTA and FQGNSA. CDR3: CASSPAGGQIYGYTF. CDR3 bases: TGTGCCAGCAGCCCCGCAGGGGGCCAGATCTATGGCTACACCTTC.

This clone qualifies as medium-sized. Other DNA sequences from this sample encode an identical CDR3 as well. V is TRBV28 and J is TRBJ1-2, with D possibly matching TRBD1 (6 bases). Germline V lookup: CDR1 MDHEN, CDR2 SYDVKM. Trimming took off 2 bases at V and 8 bases at J, with 12 bases between the two ends. There are 13 residues in the CDR3. The CDR3 region has the DNA TGTGCCAGCAGTTTACTAACAGGGAAAGGCTACACCTTC. Translation gives CASSLLTGKGYTF.

The V call is TRBV6-1, the J call TRBJ1-5; TRBD1 matches 8 bases. Looked up from germline, CDR1 is MNHNS and CDR2 is SASEGT. The J segment lost 7 bases and the V segment lost 6 bases, leaving 5 bases of the junction unmatched. The CDR3 totals 13 residues. This CDR3 is CASRTGVGQPQHF. The DNA for the CDR3 is TGTGCCAGCAGGACAGGGGTAGGGCAGCCCCAGCATTTT.

The chain combines TRBV29-1 with TRBJ1-2, with 7 bases aligning to TRBD1. J lost 2 bases, V lost 6 bases, and 3 bases had no gene match. There are 12 residues in the CDR3. The germline V gene encodes CDR1 SQVTM and CDR2 ANQGSEA. CDR3 sequence: CSVGQANYGYTF. The DNA for the CDR3 is TGCAGCGTCGGACAGGCGAACTATGGCTACACCTTC.

This clone is a singleton in its sample. V is TRBV7-9 and J is TRBJ2-1; D may correspond to TRBD1 or TRBD2 (6 bases each). Per the germline V gene, CDR1 is SEHNR and CDR2 is FQNEAQ (reference sequence). The CDR3 loop spans 18 amino acids. Trimming took 5 bases from V and 0 from J, leaving 20 bases between them. CDR3 residues: CASSQSTGGVSSYNEQFF. In nucleotides, the CDR3 is TGTGCCAGCAGCCAGTCGACAGGAGGGGTAAGCTCCTACAATGAGCAGTTCTTC.

This chain links TRBV28 with TRBJ2-7; D gene uncertain. The CDR3 consists of 11 residues. The germline V gene has CDR1 MDHEN and CDR2 SYDVKM. V lost 6 bases and J lost 3, with 6 bases in between. The CDR3 DNA follows: TGTGCCAGCAGCCTCAACTACGAGCAGTACTTC. This codes for CASSLNYEQYF.

The genes are TRBV7-2 and TRBJ1-5; D perhaps matches TRBD1 (5 bases). This CDR3 spans 16 amino acids. Germline values: CDR1 SGHTA, CDR2 FQGNSA. Between the trimmed V and J ends, which lost 1 base and 0 bases, there was a span of 10 bases. CDR3 region: CASSLVGGFSNQPQHF. DNA for the CDR3: TGTGCCAGCAGCTTAGTTGGGGGGTTTAGCAATCAGCCCCAGCATTTT. The complete variable domain, with remaining parts taken from reference TRBV7-2 and TRBJ1-5, reads GAGVSQSPSNKVTEKGKDVELRCDPISGHTALYWYRQSLGQGLEFLIYFQGNSAPDKSGLPSDRFSAERTGGSVSTLTIQRTQQEDSAVYLCASSLVGGFSNQPQHFGDGTRLSIL.

In this sample, this clone turned up a few times. The chain combines TRBV19 with TRBJ2-3, with D uncertain. With 7 bases removed from V and 1 base from J, the gap between germline ends came to 12 bases. CDR1 is LNHDA and CDR2 is SQIVND in the germline V gene (reference sequence). The CDR3 runs to 14 residues. CDR3 bases: TGTGCCAGTAATAGGGAACCAGGCACAGATACGCAGTATTTT. This translates into CASNREPGTDTQYF.

The chain couples TRBV27 to TRBJ1-5; D uncertain. Germline V lookup: CDR1 MNHEY, CDR2 SMNVEV (reference sequence). Trimming pared 5 bases from V and 4 bases from J, leaving 18 bases between. The length of the CDR3 is 16 residues. The CDR3 reads CASSATGPRQNQPQHF. CDR3 DNA sequence: TGTGCCAGCAGTGCAACCGGTCCCCGGCAGAATCAGCCCCAGCATTTT.

The genes are TRBV6-5 and TRBJ1-6; 7 bases map to TRBD1. This CDR3 has 15 amino acids. Germline CDR1 MNHEY, CDR2 SVGAGI. Trimming took 6 bases from V and 7 from J; bases not matched to a gene: 9. The CDR3 DNA is TGTGCCAGCAGAGGGGTGGCAGGGGGAAATTCACCCCTCCACTTT. Encoded protein: CASRGVAGGNSPLHF.

Only a few counts were recorded for this clone. The V and J genes are TRBV6-6 and TRBJ1-4; the match to TRBD1 covers 7 bases. The V gene end was trimmed by 8 bases and the J gene end by 4 bases; junction bases not matched to a gene: 4. Germline V gene data show CDR1 as MNHNY and CDR2 as SVGAGI (reference sequence). The CDR3 loop spans 13 amino acids. DNA for the CDR3: TGTGCCAGCGGGGACAGTAATAATGAAAAACTGTTTTTT. It yields the protein CASGDSNNEKLFF.

The chain couples TRBV4-1 to TRBJ2-3; the D gene is possibly TRBD2 (5 bases). V lost 4 bases to trimming and J lost 9 bases, with 14 bases between them. Germline V gives CDR1 MGHRA, CDR2 YSYEKL. This CDR3 has 13 amino acids. CDR3 region: CASSPYGRPTQYF. DNA for the CDR3: TGCGCCAGCAGCCCGTATGGGAGACCCACGCAGTATTTT.

This clone is a singleton in its sample. The chain employs TRBV6-1 and TRBJ1-6; 10 bases align to TRBD1. The CDR3 sequence is 16 residues long. J was trimmed by 1 base and V by 4 bases; bases with no gene match: 1. Germline assignment: CDR1 MNHNS and CDR2 SASEGT. CDR3 in DNA: TGTGCCAGCAGTGGACAGGGGGCGTCCTATAATTCACCCCTCCACTTT. This encodes CASSGQGASYNSPLHF.

J is TRBJ2-7 and V is TRBV21-1. TRBV21-1 represents a pseudogene. The CDR3 runs 14 residues. The CDR3 region has the DNA TGTGCCAGCAGCATCGTGAGGGGGGCGCAGGAGCAGTACTTC. This encodes CASSIVRGAQEQYF.

The CDR3 DNA reads as TGTGCCAGCAGTTTGACAGGTCACTCCTACGAGCAGTACTTC. Translated, it gives CASSLTGHSYEQYF. The chain carries TRBV28 and TRBJ2-7; tentative D call: TRBD1 (6 bases). Germline CDR1 and CDR2: MDHEN and SYDVKM. The CDR3 length is 14 residues. V lost 3 bases to trimming and J lost 0 bases, with 9 bases between them.

The rearrangement links TRBV11-2 to TRBJ2-7; 9 bases are a match to TRBD1. Germline V gene lookup returns CDR1 SGHAT and CDR2 FQNNGV. This CDR3 contains 15 residues. V shed 4 bases and J 3 bases; nucleotides not matched to a gene: 7. CDR3 sequence: CASSSPRGQGYEQYF. The CDR3 DNA follows: TGTGCCAGCAGCTCACCCCGGGGACAGGGCTACGAGCAGTACTTC.